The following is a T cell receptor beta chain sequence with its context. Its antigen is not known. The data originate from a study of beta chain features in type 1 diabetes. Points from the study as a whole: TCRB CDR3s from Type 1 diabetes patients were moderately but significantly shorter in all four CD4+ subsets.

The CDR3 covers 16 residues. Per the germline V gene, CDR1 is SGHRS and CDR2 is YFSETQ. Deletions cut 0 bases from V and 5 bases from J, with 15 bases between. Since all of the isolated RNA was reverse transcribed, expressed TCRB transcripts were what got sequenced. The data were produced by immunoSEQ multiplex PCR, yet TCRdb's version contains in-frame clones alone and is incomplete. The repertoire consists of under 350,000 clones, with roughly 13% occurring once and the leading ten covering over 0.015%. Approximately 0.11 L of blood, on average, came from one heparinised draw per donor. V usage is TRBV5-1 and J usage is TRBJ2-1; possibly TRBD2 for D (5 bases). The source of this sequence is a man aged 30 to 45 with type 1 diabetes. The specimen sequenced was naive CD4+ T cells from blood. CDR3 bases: TGCGCCAGCAGCTTGGCCATGAGCGGCCTTAACAATGAGCAGTTCTTC. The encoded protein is CASSLAMSGLNNEQFF.